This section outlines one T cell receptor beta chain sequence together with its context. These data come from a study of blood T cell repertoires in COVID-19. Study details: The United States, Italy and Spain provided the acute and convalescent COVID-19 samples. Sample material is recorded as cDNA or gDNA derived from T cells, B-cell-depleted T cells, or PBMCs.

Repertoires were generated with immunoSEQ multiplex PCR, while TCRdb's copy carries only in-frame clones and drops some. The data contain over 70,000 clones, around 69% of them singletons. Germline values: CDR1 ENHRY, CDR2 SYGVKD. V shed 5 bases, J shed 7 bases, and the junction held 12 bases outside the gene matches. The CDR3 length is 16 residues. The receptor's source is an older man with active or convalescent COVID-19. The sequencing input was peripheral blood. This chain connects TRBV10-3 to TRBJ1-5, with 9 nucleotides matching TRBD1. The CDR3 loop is CAISNQQGAGGQPQHF. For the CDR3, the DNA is TGTGCCATCAGTAACCAACAGGGGGCGGGCGGGCAGCCCCAGCATTTT.